This T cell receptor (beta chain) derives from a study of blood T cell repertoires in COVID-19. Trimming left V 3 bases short and J 5 bases short, with 18 bases between. The CDR3 extends over 16 amino acids. Germline assignment: CDR1 KGHDR and CDR2 SFDVKD. Using immunoSEQ multiplex PCR, the repertoire was profiled, and TCRdb retains in-frame clones only, with some absent. The sample has about 170,000 clones, around 74% seen once. The specimen sequenced was peripheral blood. The V and J genes are TRBV24-1 and TRBJ2-5, with D possibly being TRBD2 (6 bases). The clonotype was recovered from a man between 65 and 79 years old with acute or convalescent COVID-19. The CDR3 sequence: CATSDSTSSGYETQYF. In DNA, the CDR3 is TGTGCCACCAGTGATAGTACTAGCTCCGGGTACGAGACCCAGTACTTC.